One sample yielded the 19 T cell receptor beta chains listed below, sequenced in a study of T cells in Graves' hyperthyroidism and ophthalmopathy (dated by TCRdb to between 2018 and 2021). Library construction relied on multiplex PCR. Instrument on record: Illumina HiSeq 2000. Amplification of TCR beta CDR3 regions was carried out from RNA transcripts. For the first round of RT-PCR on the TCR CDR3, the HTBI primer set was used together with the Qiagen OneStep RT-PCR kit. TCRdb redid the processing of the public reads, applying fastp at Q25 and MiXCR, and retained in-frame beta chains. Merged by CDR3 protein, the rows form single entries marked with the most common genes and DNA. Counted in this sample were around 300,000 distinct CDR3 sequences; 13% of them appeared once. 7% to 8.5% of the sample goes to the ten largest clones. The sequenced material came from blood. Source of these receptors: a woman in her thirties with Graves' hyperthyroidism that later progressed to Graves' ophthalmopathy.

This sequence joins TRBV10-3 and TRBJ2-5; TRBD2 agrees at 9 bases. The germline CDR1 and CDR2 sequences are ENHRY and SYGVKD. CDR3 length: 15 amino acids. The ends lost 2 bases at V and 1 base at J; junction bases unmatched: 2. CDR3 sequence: CAISELTSGQETQYF. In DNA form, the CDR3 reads TGTGCCATCAGTGAGCTGACTAGCGGCCAAGAGACCCAGTACTTC.

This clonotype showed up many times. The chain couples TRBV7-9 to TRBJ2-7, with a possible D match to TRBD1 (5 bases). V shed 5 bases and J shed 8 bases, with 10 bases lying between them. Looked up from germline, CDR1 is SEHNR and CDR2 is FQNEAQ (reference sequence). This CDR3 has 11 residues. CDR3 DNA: TGTGCCAGCAGCGAGGACACTAAGCAGTACTTC. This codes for CASSEDTKQYF.

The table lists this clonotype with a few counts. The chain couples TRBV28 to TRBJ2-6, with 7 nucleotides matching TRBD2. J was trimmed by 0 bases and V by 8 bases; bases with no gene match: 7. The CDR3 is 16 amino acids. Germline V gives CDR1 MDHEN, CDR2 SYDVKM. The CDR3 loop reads CASSSGGSSGANVLTF. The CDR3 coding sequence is TGTGCCAGCTCTTCGGGGGGTTCCTCTGGGGCCAACGTCCTGACTTTC.

CDR3 amino acids: CAWTSGSLLGNEQFF. The CDR3 DNA is TGTGCCTGGACTAGCGGGAGCCTTTTAGGGAATGAGCAGTTCTTC. This chain joins TRBV30 and TRBJ2-1; TRBD2 matches at 10 bases. The germline V gene has CDR1 GTSNPN and CDR2 SVGIG (reference sequence). Trimming removed 4 bases from V and 7 bases from J; junction bases left unmatched: 10. This CDR3 has 15 amino acids.

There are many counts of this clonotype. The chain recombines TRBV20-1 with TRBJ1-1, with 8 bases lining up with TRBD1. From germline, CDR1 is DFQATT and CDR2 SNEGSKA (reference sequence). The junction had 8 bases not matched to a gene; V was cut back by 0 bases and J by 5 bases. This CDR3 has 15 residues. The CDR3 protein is CSARDSWTGFTEAFF. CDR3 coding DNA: TGCAGTGCTAGAGACTCTTGGACAGGGTTTACTGAAGCTTTCTTT.

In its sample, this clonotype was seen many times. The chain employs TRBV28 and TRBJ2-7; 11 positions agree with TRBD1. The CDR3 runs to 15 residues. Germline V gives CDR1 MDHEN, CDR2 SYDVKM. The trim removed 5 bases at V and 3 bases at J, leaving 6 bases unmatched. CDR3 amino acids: CASSVPGQGGYEQYF. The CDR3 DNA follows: TGTGCCAGCAGTGTACCGGGACAGGGGGGCTACGAGCAGTACTTC.

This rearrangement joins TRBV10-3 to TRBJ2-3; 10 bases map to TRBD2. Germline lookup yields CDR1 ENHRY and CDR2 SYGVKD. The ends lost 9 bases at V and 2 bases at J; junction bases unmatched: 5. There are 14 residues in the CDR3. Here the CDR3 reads CAIGLADSTDTQYF. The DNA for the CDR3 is TGTGCCATTGGACTAGCGGACTCCACAGATACGCAGTATTTT.

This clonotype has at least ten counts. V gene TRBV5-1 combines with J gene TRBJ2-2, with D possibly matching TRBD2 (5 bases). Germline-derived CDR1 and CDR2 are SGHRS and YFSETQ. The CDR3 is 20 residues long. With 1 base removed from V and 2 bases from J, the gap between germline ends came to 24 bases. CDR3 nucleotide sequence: TGCGCCAGCAGCTTGACGGGGATTGGATTGGGCGGAACCAACACCGGGGAGCTGTTTTTT. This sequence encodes CASSLTGIGLGGTNTGELFF.

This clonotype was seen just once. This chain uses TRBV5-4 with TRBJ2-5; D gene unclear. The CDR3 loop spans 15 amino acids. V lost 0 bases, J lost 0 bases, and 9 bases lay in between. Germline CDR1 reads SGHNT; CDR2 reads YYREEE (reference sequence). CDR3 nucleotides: TGTGCCAGCAGCTTGGGGCACTGGAACCAAGAGACCCAGTACTTC. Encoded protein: CASSLGHWNQETQYF. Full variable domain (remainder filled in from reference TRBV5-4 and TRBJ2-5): ETGVTQSPTHLIKTRGQQVTLRCSSQSGHNTVSWYQQALGQGPQFIFQYYREEENGRGNFPPRFSGLQFPNYSSELNVNALELDDSALYLCASSLGHWNQETQYFGPGTRLLVL.

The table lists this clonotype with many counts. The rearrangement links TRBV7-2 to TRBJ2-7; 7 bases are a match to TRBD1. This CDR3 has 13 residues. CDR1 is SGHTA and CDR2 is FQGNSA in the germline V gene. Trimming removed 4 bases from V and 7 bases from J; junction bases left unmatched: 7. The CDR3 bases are TGTGCCAGCAGCTATTCGACAGGGTTTGAGCAGTACTTC. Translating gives CASSYSTGFEQYF.

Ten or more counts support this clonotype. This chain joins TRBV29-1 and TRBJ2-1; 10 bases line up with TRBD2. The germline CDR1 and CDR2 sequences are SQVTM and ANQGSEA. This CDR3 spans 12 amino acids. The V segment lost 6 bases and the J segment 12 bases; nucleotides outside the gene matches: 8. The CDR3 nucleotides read TGCAGCGTCCCTCTAGCGGGAGTTTGGCAGTTCTTC. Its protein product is CSVPLAGVWQFF.

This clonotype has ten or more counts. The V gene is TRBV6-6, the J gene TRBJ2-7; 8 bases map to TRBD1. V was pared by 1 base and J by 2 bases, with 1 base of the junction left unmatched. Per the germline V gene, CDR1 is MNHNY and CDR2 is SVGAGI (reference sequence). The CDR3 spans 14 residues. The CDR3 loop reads CASSYLDRAYEQYF. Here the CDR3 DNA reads TGTGCCAGCAGTTACTTGGACAGGGCCTACGAGCAGTACTTC.

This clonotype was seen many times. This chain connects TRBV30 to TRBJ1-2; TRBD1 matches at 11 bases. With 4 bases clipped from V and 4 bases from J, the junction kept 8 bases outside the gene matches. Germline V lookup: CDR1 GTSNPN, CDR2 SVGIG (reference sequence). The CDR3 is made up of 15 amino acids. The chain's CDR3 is CAWTATGTGGYGYTF. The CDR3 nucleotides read TGTGCCTGGACCGCAACCGGGACAGGGGGCTATGGCTACACCTTC.

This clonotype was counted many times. CDR3 coding DNA: TGCAGCGTTGTTGGCAGGGGACCAGATACGCAGTATTTT. Protein sequence: CSVVGRGPDTQYF. The V gene is TRBV29-1, the J gene TRBJ2-3, with D maybe TRBD1 (6 bases). The CDR3 totals 13 residues. Germline V gives CDR1 SQVTM, CDR2 ANQGSEA. V gave up 4 bases and J gave up 4 bases, with 12 bases separating them.

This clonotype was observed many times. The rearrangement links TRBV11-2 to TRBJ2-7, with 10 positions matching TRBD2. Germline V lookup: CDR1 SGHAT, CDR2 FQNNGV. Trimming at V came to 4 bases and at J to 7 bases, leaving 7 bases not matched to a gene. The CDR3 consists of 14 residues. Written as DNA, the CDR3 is TGTGCCAGCAGCTCCACTAGCGGGATGGGGGAGCAGTACTTC. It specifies CASSSTSGMGEQYF. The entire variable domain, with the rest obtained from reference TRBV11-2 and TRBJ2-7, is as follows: EAGVAQSPRYKIIEKRQSVAFWCNPISGHATLYWYQQILGQGPKLLIQFQNNGVVDDSQLPKDRFSAERLKGVDSTLKIQPAKLEDSAVYLCASSSTSGMGEQYFGPGTRLTVT.

Here the CDR3 reads CASSSLVAGDYEQYF. The CDR3 nucleotides are TGTGCCAGCAGTTCCCTGGTAGCGGGAGACTACGAGCAGTACTTC. This chain uses TRBV7-9 with TRBJ2-7, with 9 bases matching TRBD2. Germline V gives CDR1 SEHNR, CDR2 FQNEAQ (reference sequence). This CDR3 contains 15 residues. J was trimmed by 3 bases and V by 6 bases; bases with no gene match: 9.

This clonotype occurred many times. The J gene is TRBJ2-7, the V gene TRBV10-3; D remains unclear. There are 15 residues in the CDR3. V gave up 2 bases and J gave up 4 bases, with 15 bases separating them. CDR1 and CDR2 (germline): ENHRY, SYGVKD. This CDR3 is CAISELSVGPYEQYF. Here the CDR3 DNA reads TGTGCCATCAGTGAGCTAAGCGTTGGTCCTTACGAGCAGTACTTC.

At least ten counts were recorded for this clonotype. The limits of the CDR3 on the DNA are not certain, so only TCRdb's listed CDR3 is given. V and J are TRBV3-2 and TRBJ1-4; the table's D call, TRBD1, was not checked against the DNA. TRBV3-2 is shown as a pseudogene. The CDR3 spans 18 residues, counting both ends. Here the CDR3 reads CASSLRTGFAFGNEKLFF.

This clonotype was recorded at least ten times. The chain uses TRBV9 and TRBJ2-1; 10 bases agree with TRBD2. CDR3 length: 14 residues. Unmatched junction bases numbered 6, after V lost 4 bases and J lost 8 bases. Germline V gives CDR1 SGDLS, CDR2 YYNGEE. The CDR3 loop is CASSLRTSGDEQFF. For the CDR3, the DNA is TGTGCCAGCAGCCTACGGACTAGCGGTGATGAGCAGTTCTTC.